This TCR beta chain was recorded in a study of OX40 agonist ivuxolimab in advanced cancers. The repertoire was sequenced with immunoSEQ multiplex PCR; TCRdb's copy has only in-frame clones and lacks some. The sample has around 77,000 clones; roughly nine tenths are singletons. The receptor was derived from an adult with an advanced solid tumor such as melanoma, head and neck, liver or kidney cancer. The specimen was CD4+ or CD8+ T cells sorted from blood, collected in a trial of the OX40 agonist ivuxolimab.

This CDR3 reads CATSRYQGVGETQYF. CDR3 nucleotides: TGTGCCACCAGCAGATATCAGGGGGTGGGAGAGACCCAGTACTTC. V is TRBV15 and J is TRBJ2-5, with 7 positions matching TRBD1. The CDR3 covers 15 residues. Per germline, CDR1 LNHNV and CDR2 YYDKDF (reference sequence). Trimming removed 2 bases from V and 4 bases from J; junction bases left unmatched: 7.